Here is one TCR beta chain with its context. Trimming stripped 1 base from V and 2 bases from J, with 19 bases between. CDR3 length equals 17 residues. CDR1 is SGHRS, CDR2 YFSETQ, per germline. These data come from a study of T cell changes during pregnancy in multiple sclerosis. Data came from immunoSEQ multiplex PCR; TCRdb stores just in-frame clones and leaves some out. This table holds about 84,000 clones, about 94% found once. Sequencing used peripheral blood, obtained in the third trimester of pregnancy. V gene TRBV5-1 combines with J gene TRBJ2-7; D is unclear. The receptor was derived from a female donor with multiple sclerosis, enrolled in a pregnancy study. CDR3: CASSLRRQMSAPYEQYF. CDR3 sequence (DNA): TGCGCCAGCAGCTTGAGAAGGCAGATGAGCGCACCCTACGAGCAGTACTTC.